The present T cell receptor beta chain was sequenced within a study of T cell responses to AZD1222 COVID-19 vaccine. The CDR3 loop spans 10 amino acids. V gave up 4 bases and J gave up 8 bases, with 5 bases separating them. The V gene's germline CDR1 is SQVTM and CDR2 ANQGSEA. Study results and caveats: Regions 160-218 and 743-854 held dominance among vaccine-associated CD4 TCRs, which spanned spike. Among those given AZD1222, only five or six were seropositive at baseline.

TCRdb's copy holds only in-frame clones and misses some; the assay was immunoSEQ multiplex PCR. The data contain tens of thousands of clones, 75% to 85% of them singletons. About this clone: Its antigen is undetermined.

The clonotype was recovered from an adult in good health. The sample consisted of peripheral blood, taken on day 0 of AZD1222 vaccination. This chain joins TRBV29-1 and TRBJ1-4; no firm D call. The CDR3: CSVGAEKLFF. DNA for the CDR3: TGCAGCGTTGGGGCAGAAAAACTGTTTTTT.